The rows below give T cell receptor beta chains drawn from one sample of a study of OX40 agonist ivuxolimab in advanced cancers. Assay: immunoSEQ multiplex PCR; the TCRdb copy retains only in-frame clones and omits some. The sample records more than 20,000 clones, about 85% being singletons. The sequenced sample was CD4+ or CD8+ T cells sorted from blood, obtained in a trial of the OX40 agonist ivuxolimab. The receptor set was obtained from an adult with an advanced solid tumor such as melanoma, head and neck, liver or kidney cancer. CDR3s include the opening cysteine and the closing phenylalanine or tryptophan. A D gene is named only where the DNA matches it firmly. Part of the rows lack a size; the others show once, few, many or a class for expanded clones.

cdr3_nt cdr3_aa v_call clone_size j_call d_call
TGTGCCAGCAGCGCCCCGGGACTAGCGACGTACAATGAGCAGTTCTTC CASSAPGLATYNEQFF TRBV7-2 . TRBJ2-1 TRBD2
TGTGCCAGCAGTCCCTGGACAGGGTACACTGAAGCTTTCTTT CASSPWTGYTEAFF TRBV6-5 . TRBJ1-1 TRBD1
TGTGCCAGCAGTTACCACGGGACACCATCGGAGCAGTACTTC CASSYHGTPSEQYF TRBV6-5 . TRBJ2-7 .
TGTGCCAGCAGCCCGTGGGGGGGCAGGTCCTACGAGCAGTACTTC CASSPWGGRSYEQYF TRBV7-9 . TRBJ2-7 .
TGTGCCAGCAGTAAAATGGGGGTGGGGGAGACCCAGTACTTC CASSKMGVGETQYF TRBV6-5 . TRBJ2-5 .
TGCGCCAGCAGCCAAGATATTCGGACAGACCTCAATCAGCCCCAGCATTTT CASSQDIRTDLNQPQHF TRBV4-1 . TRBJ1-5 .
TGTGCCAGCAGCTTGTCGGGCGGAGAGACCCAGTACTTC CASSLSGGETQYF TRBV5-6 . TRBJ2-5 .
TGTGCCAGCAGGCTAGCGGGAGAAGTCTACAATGAGCAGTTCTTC CASRLAGEVYNEQFF TRBV11-3 . TRBJ2-1 TRBD2
TGTGCCAGCAGTTTCGGGGATTCACCCCTCCACTTT CASSFGDSPLHF TRBV6-5 few TRBJ1-6 .
TGTGCCAGCAGCAAGAAGGCTCGCTCCTATAATTCACCCCTCCACTTT CASSKKARSYNSPLHF TRBV21-1 . TRBJ1-6 .
TGTGCCAGCAGTTCCGACAGGGTGAGGACTACGCAGTATTTT CASSSDRVRTTQYF TRBV6-5 few TRBJ2-3 TRBD1
TGTGCCAGCAGCTTAGGAGGATACACAGATACGCAGTATTTT CASSLGGYTDTQYF TRBV7-3 once TRBJ2-3 .
TGTGCCAGCAGCGGGACGTCCGAAGCTTTCTTT CASSGTSEAFF TRBV6-6 . TRBJ1-1 .
TGTGCCAGCAGCTTAACCGCGACTAGAGAGAATGAGCAGTTCTTC CASSLTATRENEQFF TRBV7-3 . TRBJ2-1 .
TGCGCCAGCAGCCAAGAACCCCCAGGGTCCGGCTCCTACGAGCAGTACTTC CASSQEPPGSGSYEQYF TRBV4-3 . TRBJ2-7 .
TGCAGCGTTGGGAATTACAATGAGCAGTTCTTC CSVGNYNEQFF TRBV29-1 . TRBJ2-1 .
TGTGCCAGTAGTATTGGCTTGTGGGGCGGAAGCACAGATACGCAGTATTTT CASSIGLWGGSTDTQYF TRBV19 . TRBJ2-3 .